The 22 T cell receptor beta chains below come from one sample, sequenced in a study of blood T cell repertoires in COVID-19. Some clones are missing from TCRdb's copy, which holds only in-frame ones; the method was immunoSEQ multiplex PCR. The repertoire consists of a few hundred thousand clones, with 88% occurring once and the leading ten covering around 9.6%. The sample consisted of peripheral blood. These receptors were collected from a woman in her seventies with COVID-19, enrolled during active disease.

V and J are TRBV6-5 and TRBJ1-1, with D perhaps TRBD1 (6 bases). Germline loops: CDR1 MNHEY, CDR2 SVGAGI. Trimming left V 6 bases short and J 5 bases short, with 10 bases between. CDR3 length: 12 residues. This CDR3 reads CASRIGGTEAFF. The CDR3 coding sequence is TGTGCCAGCAGAATAGGGGGAACTGAAGCTTTCTTT.

The chain recombines TRBV6-5 with TRBJ2-7; D possibly corresponds to TRBD1 (6 bases). Looked up from germline, CDR1 is MNHEY and CDR2 is SVGAGI. V lost 5 bases and J lost 3, with 11 bases in between. The CDR3 is made up of 13 amino acids. The CDR3 here is CASSRDIFYEQYF. The DNA of the CDR3 is TGTGCCAGCAGTAGGGACATTTTCTACGAGCAGTACTTC.

The V call is TRBV7-2, the J call TRBJ2-7; 7 bases align to TRBD1. J was trimmed by 6 bases and V by 5 bases; bases with no gene match: 7. The CDR3 runs to 13 residues. Germline loops: CDR1 SGHTA, CDR2 FQGNSA. The CDR3 DNA is TGTGCCAGCAGCCAAAACAGGGGCAGCGAGCAGTACTTC. Its protein product is CASSQNRGSEQYF.

V usage is TRBV6-5 and J usage is TRBJ2-7; the match to TRBD1 covers 12 bases. Germline values: CDR1 MNHEY, CDR2 SVGAGI. This CDR3 spans 15 amino acids. Trimming took 6 bases from V and 7 from J; bases not matched to a gene: 10. In DNA, the CDR3 is TGTGCCAGCAGGCGACCGGGACAGGGGGCCGGGGAGCAGTACTTC. As protein: CASRRPGQGAGEQYF.

The gene calls are TRBV28 and TRBJ1-6; 8 bases fit TRBD1. The CDR3 sequence is 11 residues long. The germline V gene encodes CDR1 MDHEN and CDR2 SYDVKM. Trimming at V came to 6 bases and at J to 16 bases, leaving 5 bases not matched to a gene. CDR3 coding DNA: TGTGCCAGCAGGGGACAGGCGGCTCTCCACTTT. The encoded protein is CASRGQAALHF.

This clone was counted once. V is TRBV30 and J is TRBJ2-1; 7 bases match TRBD1. J was trimmed by 7 bases and V by 1 base; bases with no gene match: 4. In germline, CDR1 is GTSNPN, CDR2 SVGIG (reference sequence). CDR3 length: 13 amino acids. CDR3 sequence reads: CAWSGGQSNEQFF. The CDR3 bases are TGTGCCTGGAGTGGGGGACAGAGTAATGAGCAGTTCTTC.

The rearrangement links TRBV9 to TRBJ2-7, with D possibly matching TRBD2 (6 bases). This CDR3 spans 14 amino acids. Trimming removed 0 bases at V and 4 bases at J, with 11 bases between. Per the germline V gene, CDR1 is SGDLS and CDR2 is YYNGEE. The CDR3 here is CASSVASGEYEQYF. The DNA of the CDR3 is TGTGCCAGCAGCGTAGCGTCGGGAGAGTACGAGCAGTACTTC.

Only one count was recorded for this clone. The rearrangement uses TRBV6-2 or TRBV6-3 and TRBJ2-2; 8 nucleotides agree with TRBD1. Unmatched junction bases numbered 8, after V lost 5 bases and J lost 6 bases. CDR3 length: 15 amino acids. Germline CDR1 MNHEY, CDR2 SVGEGT. For the CDR3, the DNA is TGTGCCAGCAGTGACCTACAGGGGGGAGCCGGGGAGCTGTTTTTT. Its protein product is CASSDLQGGAGELFF.

V is TRBV4-3 and J is TRBJ1-5, with D unresolved. Looked up from germline, CDR1 is LGHNA and CDR2 is YSLEER. V was pared by 0 bases and J by 1 base, with 10 bases between. This CDR3 contains 16 residues. In nucleotides, the CDR3 is TGCGCCAGCAGCCAAGAAAGGACTGGGAGCAATCAGCCCCAGCATTTT. Protein product: CASSQERTGSNQPQHF.

This chain links TRBV20-1 with TRBJ2-5; weak D call: TRBD2 (6 bases). The CDR3 has 14 residues. Germline CDR1 and CDR2: DFQATT and SNEGSKA (reference sequence). V lost 3 bases and J 5 bases, leaving 16 bases between the germline ends. CDR3 DNA: TGCAGTGCTAGTAGCGGAACCACGGGGGAGACCCAGTACTTC. Translating it yields CSASSGTTGETQYF.

This clone appeared a single time. The chain carries TRBV6-6 and TRBJ1-3; D ambiguous. Per the germline V gene, CDR1 is MNHNY and CDR2 is SVGAGI (reference sequence). Trimming pared 8 bases from V and 0 bases from J, leaving 14 bases between. The CDR3 runs 15 residues. The CDR3 spells CASVNFVSSGNTIYF. In DNA form, the CDR3 reads TGTGCCAGCGTCAACTTCGTAAGCTCTGGAAACACCATATATTTT.

This clone appeared once. J is TRBJ1-2 and V is TRBV6-1; D uncertain. The CDR3 length is 18 residues. Germline V gene data show CDR1 as MNHNS and CDR2 as SASEGT. V lost 2 bases and J 5 bases, leaving 24 bases between the germline ends. In DNA, the CDR3 is TGTGCCAGCAGTGAAATCGGAGAGGGCCCCGCGATAATTTATGGCTACACCTTC. Translating gives CASSEIGEGPAIIYGYTF.

The genes are TRBV9 and TRBJ2-7; 8 bases are a match to TRBD1. The germline V gene has CDR1 SGDLS and CDR2 YYNGEE. The V segment lost 0 bases and the J segment 0 bases; nucleotides outside the gene matches: 14. The CDR3 covers 19 residues. The CDR3: CASSVEGRGRNPSSYEQYF. CDR3 coding DNA: TGTGCCAGCAGCGTAGAGGGCAGGGGGCGAAACCCGTCCTCCTACGAGCAGTACTTC.

This clone was counted once. The V and J genes are TRBV5-1 and TRBJ2-7; D is perhaps TRBD1 (5 bases). CDR1 SGHRS and CDR2 YFSETQ come from the germline V gene. Trimming removed 7 bases at V and 3 bases at J, with 17 bases between. The CDR3 contains 14 residues. CDR3 sequence reads: CASGAGHQNYEQYF. CDR3 coding DNA: TGCGCCAGCGGCGCAGGGCACCAAAACTACGAGCAGTACTTC.

The chain combines TRBV5-1 with TRBJ1-3, with TRBD1 matching over 8 bases. V was pared by 6 bases and J by 2 bases, with 1 base of the junction left unmatched. CDR3 length: 13 residues. CDR1 is SGHRS and CDR2 is YFSETQ in the germline V gene. The CDR3: CASTTGAGNTIYF. CDR3 in DNA: TGCGCCAGCACGACAGGGGCTGGAAACACCATATATTTT.

The CDR3 sequence is CASSFNEGVGSPLHF. The DNA of the CDR3 is TGTGCCAGCAGCTTCAATGAGGGGGTAGGGTCACCCCTCCACTTT. The rearrangement joins TRBV7-2 to TRBJ1-6, with a weak D call TRBD1 (6 bases). The V gene lost 3 bases and the J gene lost 10 bases, with 16 bases spanning the gap. Germline V gene sequence: CDR1 SGHTA, CDR2 FQGNSA. This CDR3 contains 15 residues.

This clone turned up a few times. V and J are TRBV5-8 and TRBJ1-2, with 7 bases lining up with TRBD1. With V trimmed by 4 bases and J by 4 bases, 10 bases remained unmatched. This CDR3 is built from 15 residues. CDR1 is SGHTS, CDR2 YDEGEE, per germline. The CDR3 nucleotides are TGTGCCAGCAGCCGCGACAGGGCGCAATCCTATGGCTACACCTTC. Protein sequence: CASSRDRAQSYGYTF.

This clone was seen more than once but under ten times. The chain is built from TRBV24-1 and TRBJ1-2, with D possibly matching TRBD1 (6 bases). The CDR3 has 13 amino acids. CDR1 is KGHDR, CDR2 SFDVKD, per germline. The V gene lost 2 bases and the J gene lost 8 bases, with 11 bases spanning the gap. The CDR3 nucleotides are TGTGCCACCAGTGATTACAGGGTAAACGGCTACACCTTC. Amino acids: CATSDYRVNGYTF.

The CDR3, as DNA: TGTGCCAGCAGCGGATCTAGCGGGAGGGCCATTTACCGCTACGAGCAGTACTTC. Translating it yields CASSGSSGRAIYRYEQYF. The chain joins TRBV5-4 to TRBJ2-7; TRBD2 agrees at 12 bases. Trimming at V came to 4 bases and at J to 3 bases, leaving 14 bases not matched to a gene. The CDR3 loop spans 18 amino acids. Looked up from germline, CDR1 is SGHNT and CDR2 is YYREEE (reference sequence).

The chain recombines TRBV2 with TRBJ2-2; 9 positions agree with TRBD1. Germline V gene lookup returns CDR1 SNHLY and CDR2 FYNNEI. This CDR3 has 14 residues. Trimming removed 7 bases from V and 6 bases from J; junction bases left unmatched: 6. The CDR3 DNA reads as TGTGCCAGCACCCCACAGGGGGCTGCCGGGGAGCTGTTTTTT. This encodes CASTPQGAAGELFF.

This chain connects TRBV5-1 to TRBJ1-3; no clear D. The CDR3 length is 16 residues. Trimming left V 1 base short and J 0 bases short, with 11 bases between. Germline V gene data show CDR1 as SGHRS and CDR2 as YFSETQ. The CDR3 nucleotides read TGCGCCAGCAGCTTGAACGGGGTCACCTCTGGAAACACCATATATTTT. It translates to CASSLNGVTSGNTIYF.

This sequence joins TRBV12-3 or TRBV12-4 and TRBJ1-2; D ambiguous. V lost 3 bases and J lost 4, with 9 bases in between. This CDR3 spans 13 amino acids. CDR3 nucleotide sequence: TGTGCCAGCAGTTTCCAGACAACCTATGGCTACACCTTC. Residues: CASSFQTTYGYTF.